This T cell receptor (beta chain) appears in the sequencing data of a study of neoadjuvant anti-PD-1 for oral cavity cancer. Six replicates per PBMC sample, mostly from roughly 0.45 ug of genomic DNA. TCRdb's table, derived via immunoSEQ multiplex PCR, lists solely in-frame clones and lacks some. The sample has about 68,000 clones, about 88% seen once. Trimming removed 8 bases at V and 4 bases at J, with 26 bases between. Germline CDR1 reads ENHRY; CDR2 reads SYGVKD. The CDR3 totals 17 residues. Time point reported: after neoadjuvant nivolumab, at surgical resection. This clone was detected a few times.

This receptor was taken from a person aged 40 to 85 with oral cavity squamous cell carcinoma. This chain connects TRBV10-3 to TRBJ2-5; D is possibly TRBD1 (6 bases). The specimen comprised PBMCs, sampled after nivolumab (anti-PD-1) treatment. The CDR3 spells CAIGSFQGLGFGETQYF. The CDR3 DNA reads as TGTGCCATCGGGTCTTTTCAGGGGTTAGGTTTCGGAGAGACCCAGTACTTC.